This TCR beta chain was sequenced during a study of blood T cell repertoires in COVID-19. Generated by immunoSEQ multiplex PCR, the TCRdb table keeps only in-frame clones and is missing some. Counted here are 75,000 to 90,000 clones, around nine tenths occurring once; the ten biggest clones make up less than 5%. This CDR3 comprises 14 residues. Germline-derived CDR1 and CDR2 are DFQATT and SNEGSKA (reference sequence). Trimming took 3 bases from V and 4 from J, leaving 10 bases between them. The TCR originated in a man aged 45-60 years with active or convalescent COVID-19. Sequencing was carried out using peripheral blood. The V call is TRBV20-1, the J call TRBJ2-6; D is ambiguous. The DNA of the CDR3 is TGCAGTGCTAGTGCGGTTCCCGGGGCCAACGTCCTGACTTTC. This gives the protein CSASAVPGANVLTF.